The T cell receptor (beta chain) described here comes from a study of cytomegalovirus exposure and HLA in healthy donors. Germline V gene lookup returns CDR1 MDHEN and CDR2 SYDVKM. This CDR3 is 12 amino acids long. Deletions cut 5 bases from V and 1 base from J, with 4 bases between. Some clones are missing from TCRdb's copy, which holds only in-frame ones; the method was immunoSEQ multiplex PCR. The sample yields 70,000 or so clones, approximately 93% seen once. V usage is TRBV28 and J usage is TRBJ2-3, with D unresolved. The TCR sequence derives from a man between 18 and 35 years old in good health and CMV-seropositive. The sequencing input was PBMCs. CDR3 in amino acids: CASSLRTDTQYF. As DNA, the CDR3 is TGTGCCAGCAGTCTACGCACAGATACGCAGTATTTT. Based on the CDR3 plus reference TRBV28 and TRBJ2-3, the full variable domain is DVKVTQSSRYLVKRTGEKVFLECVQDMDHENMFWYRQDPGLGLRLIYFSYDVKMKEKGDIPEGYSVSREKKERFSLILESASTNQTSMYLCASSLRTDTQYFGPGTRLTVL.